Following are 21 T cell receptor beta chains from one sample sequenced in a study of T cells in Graves' hyperthyroidism and ophthalmopathy (dated by TCRdb to about 2019). Libraries were prepared through multiplex PCR. The sequencing machine was an Illumina HiSeq 2000. The TCR beta CDR3 regions were amplified from RNA transcripts. The first round of RT-PCR for the TCR CDR3 was performed with the HTBI primer set and the Qiagen OneStep RT-PCR kit. In TCRdb, the public reads were trimmed at Q25 with fastp and aligned with MiXCR, with productive beta chains retained. Each entry merges the rows of one CDR3 protein and shows their most common DNA and genes. A total of a few hundred thousand distinct CDR3 sequences appear in this sample, around 15% of them only once. The ten largest make up around 13% of the sample. The sample taken for sequencing was blood. The receptor set was obtained from a woman between 40 and 50 years old with Graves' hyperthyroidism.

This chain joins TRBV11-2 and TRBJ2-3, with no clear D. The germline gives CDR1 SGHAT, CDR2 FQNNGV. The CDR3 loop spans 12 amino acids. Trimming cost V 8 bases and J 0 bases, with 6 bases left between them. Here the CDR3 DNA reads TGTGCCAGCCTCAGGAGCACAGATACGCAGTATTTT. Protein sequence: CASLRSTDTQYF.

There are many counts of this clonotype. The V and J genes are TRBV20-1 and TRBJ1-2, with D uncertain. The CDR3 is 15 residues long. V was shortened by 2 bases and J by 0 bases, with 13 bases between the two germline ends. Germline V gives CDR1 DFQATT, CDR2 SNEGSKA (reference sequence). CDR3 nucleotide sequence: TGCAGTGCTAGAACACCAGACGGTCCTAACTATGGCTACACCTTC. It is translated as CSARTPDGPNYGYTF.

This chain uses TRBV5-4 with TRBJ1-5, with no clear D. V lost 2 bases to trimming and J lost 5 bases, with 11 bases between them. The CDR3 contains 14 residues. Germline loops: CDR1 SGHNT, CDR2 YYREEE (reference sequence). CDR3 in DNA: TGTGCCAGCAGCTTACTAGGGTCCGATCAGCCCCAGCATTTT. Its translation is CASSLLGSDQPQHF.

This clonotype was counted many times. V gene TRBV7-8 combines with J gene TRBJ1-5, with TRBD1 identical over 7 bases. Germline V gives CDR1 SGHVS, CDR2 FQNEAQ. V gave up 1 base and J gave up 7 bases; unmatched junction bases: 10. The CDR3 is made up of 16 amino acids. The CDR3 spells CASSLGKGAVGQPQHF. The CDR3 DNA reads TGTGCCAGCAGCTTAGGAAAGGGGGCGGTTGGACAGCCCCAGCATTTT.

For this clonotype: This could be a read error, since a much larger clone is one nucleotide away. V and J are TRBV28 and TRBJ2-7, with D unclear. CDR3 size: 13 residues. Germline V gene data show CDR1 as MDHEN and CDR2 as SYDVKM. The CDR3 is CVSSFRNSYEQYF. The CDR3 nucleotides read TGTGTCAGCAGTTTTCGGAACTCCTACGAGCAGTACTTC. Full variable domain (remainder filled in from reference TRBV28 and TRBJ2-7): DVKVTQSSRYLVKRTGEKVFLECVQDMDHENMFWYRQDPGLGLRLIYFSYDVKMKEKGDIPEGYSVSREKKERFSLILESASTNQTSMYLCVSSFRNSYEQYFGPGTRLTVT.

This clonotype has at least ten counts. The V call is TRBV20-1, the J call TRBJ1-5; 7 nucleotides agree with TRBD1. The CDR3 spans 14 residues. V trimming: 5 bases; J trimming: 5 bases; junction bases outside the gene matches: 9. Germline assignment: CDR1 DFQATT and CDR2 SNEGSKA (reference sequence). In nucleotides, the CDR3 is TGCAGTGCTGAGGGACAGTTTGTCGATCAGCCCCAGCATTTT. Translation gives CSAEGQFVDQPQHF.

The table lists this clonotype with many counts. V and J are TRBV6-1 and TRBJ2-3; TRBD1 might be the D (6 bases). Trimming took off 5 bases at V and 4 bases at J, with 16 bases between the two ends. This CDR3 has 15 amino acids. From germline, CDR1 is MNHNS and CDR2 SASEGT. CDR3 region: CASSTISAGADTQYF. The DNA for the CDR3 is TGTGCCAGCAGTACGATTAGTGCAGGGGCAGATACGCAGTATTTT.

This clonotype was detected a few times. The V and J genes are TRBV15 and TRBJ2-1; 8 bases fit TRBD2. V was clipped by 1 base and J by 10 bases; unmatched bases: 9. CDR3 size: 15 residues. Germline loops: CDR1 LNHNV, CDR2 YYDKDF (reference sequence). The CDR3 reads CATSRAGTRKMEQFF. In DNA, the CDR3 is TGTGCCACCAGCAGAGCAGGGACTAGGAAAATGGAGCAGTTCTTC.

This clonotype showed up many times. J is TRBJ2-5 and V is TRBV7-9, with 10 bases that match TRBD1. The germline gives CDR1 SEHNR, CDR2 FQNEAQ (reference sequence). Germline trimming cut 5 bases from V and 0 bases from J; bases unmatched to any gene: 3. This CDR3 has 15 residues. The CDR3 region has the DNA TGTGCCAGCAGCCAGGGACAGGGGCACCAAGAGACCCAGTACTTC. Its protein product is CASSQGQGHQETQYF.

This clonotype was counted between two and nine times. The J gene is TRBJ2-2, the V gene TRBV4-2; 11 nucleotides line up with TRBD2. The CDR3 loop spans 18 amino acids. CDR1 and CDR2 from the germline V gene are LGHNA and YNFKEQ. Trimming took 0 bases from V and 7 from J; bases not matched to a gene: 10. The CDR3 region is CASSQELASGRYNGELFF. CDR3 in DNA: TGTGCCAGCAGCCAAGAGTTGGCTAGCGGGAGGTATAACGGGGAGCTGTTTTTT.

In this sample, this clonotype turned up a few times. V and J are TRBV5-1 and TRBJ1-2; unclear D gene. Trimming cost V 0 bases and J 8 bases, with 11 bases left between them. Germline values: CDR1 SGHRS, CDR2 YFSETQ. This CDR3 contains 13 residues. CDR3 DNA: TGCGCCAGCAGCTTGGAACCTTCGGGAGGCTACACCTTC. It encodes CASSLEPSGGYTF.

This clonotype showed up many times. The rearrangement links TRBV7-6 to TRBJ1-4; D might be TRBD1 (5 bases). V gave up 1 base and J gave up 5 bases, with 11 bases separating them. Per the germline V gene, CDR1 is SGHVS and CDR2 is FNYEAQ. The CDR3 runs to 15 residues. The CDR3, as DNA: TGTGCCAGCAGCTTAGGAACAGGCGCAAATGAAAAACTGTTTTTT. Translation gives CASSLGTGANEKLFF.

This clonotype was observed at least ten times. The rearrangement links TRBV6-1 to TRBJ2-1; D unclear. The CDR3 is made up of 14 amino acids. Trimming left V 5 bases short and J 2 bases short, with 10 bases between. CDR1 MNHNS and CDR2 SASEGT come from the germline V gene. The DNA of the CDR3 is TGTGCCAGCAGTACGGGTTACCCCTACAATGAGCAGTTCTTC. Protein: CASSTGYPYNEQFF.

Ten or more counts support this clonotype. The V call is TRBV5-1, the J call TRBJ2-3; 9 positions agree with TRBD2. Germline V gene data show CDR1 as SGHRS and CDR2 as YFSETQ. V lost 4 bases, J lost 3 bases, and 9 bases stayed unmatched. The CDR3 spans 16 residues. The CDR3 here is CASSVGTSFGTDTQYF. The DNA of the CDR3 is TGCGCCAGCAGCGTCGGGACTAGCTTTGGTACAGATACGCAGTATTTT.

This clonotype came up many times. The chain has TRBV7-9 and TRBJ2-7; a weak D match, TRBD2 (6 bases). Trimming left V 6 bases short and J 1 base short, with 22 bases between. This CDR3 comprises 17 residues. Germline CDR1 reads SEHNR; CDR2 reads FQNEAQ (reference sequence). The CDR3 region is CASSTGSSAHISYEQYF. The CDR3 DNA reads as TGTGCCAGCAGTACGGGGTCTAGCGCACACATATCCTACGAGCAGTACTTC.

This clonotype was seen at least ten times. V and J are TRBV12-3 or TRBV12-4 and TRBJ2-5; a possible D gene is TRBD2 (5 bases). This CDR3 comprises 14 residues. Trimming stripped 6 bases from V and 4 bases from J, with 15 bases between. DNA for the CDR3: TGTGCCAGCAGAATTATAGAGAGGGCAGAGACCCAGTACTTC. It codes for CASRIIERAETQYF.

There are a few counts of this clonotype. This chain links TRBV27 with TRBJ2-1; 8 bases are a match to TRBD2. Losses at the gene ends were 6 bases for V and 6 bases for J; bases not matched to a gene: 10. Looked up from germline, CDR1 is MNHEY and CDR2 is SMNVEV (reference sequence). The CDR3 covers 15 residues. The CDR3 reads CASRSGGGGFNEQFF. CDR3 bases: TGTGCCAGCAGATCGGGGGGGGGGGGCTTCAATGAGCAGTTCTTC.

This clonotype has ten or more counts. CDR3 region: CASRTGPLDRVDNEQYF. The CDR3 DNA is TGTGCCAGCAGAACGGGGCCCCTCGACAGGGTCGATAACGAGCAGTACTTC. The chain joins TRBV7-9 to TRBJ2-7; 7 bases fit TRBD1. V lost 6 bases and J lost 5; bases outside the gene matches: 19. This CDR3 is 17 amino acids long. Germline CDR1 and CDR2: SEHNR and FQNEAQ (reference sequence). The variable domain in full, completed from reference TRBV7-9 and TRBJ2-7, reads DTGVSQNPRHKITKRGQNVTFRCDPISEHNRLYWYRQTLGQGPEFLTYFQNEAQLEKSRLLSDRFSAERPKGSFSTLEIQRTEQGDSAMYLCASRTGPLDRVDNEQYFGPGTRLTVT.

This clonotype has a handful of counts. This sequence joins TRBV6-1 and TRBJ2-1, with TRBD2 as a possible D gene (5 bases). The CDR3 spans 13 residues. Trimming stripped 5 bases from V and 6 bases from J, with 11 bases between. Germline CDR1 reads MNHNS; CDR2 reads SASEGT. In DNA form, the CDR3 reads TGTGCCAGCAGTTTCACTAGGGCCAATGAGCAGTTCTTC. Translated: CASSFTRANEQFF.

Many counts were recorded for this clonotype. The J gene is TRBJ1-3, the V gene TRBV30; no clear D gene. Trimming took 2 bases from V and 1 from J, leaving 9 bases between them. CDR3 length: 14 residues. Germline CDR1 reads GTSNPN; CDR2 reads SVGIG (reference sequence). CDR3 amino acids: CAWSRLGSGNTIYF. The CDR3 DNA follows: TGTGCCTGGAGTCGACTTGGATCTGGAAACACCATATATTTT.

This clonotype was recorded at least ten times. The chain has TRBV2 and TRBJ1-4; 7 bases align to TRBD1. CDR1 and CDR2 from the germline V gene are SNHLY and FYNNEI. The V segment lost 5 bases and the J segment 0 bases; nucleotides outside the gene matches: 3. The CDR3 contains 15 residues. Here the CDR3 reads CASSRDSTTNEKLFF. The CDR3 DNA is TGTGCCAGCAGTAGGGACAGTACAACTAATGAAAAACTGTTTTTT.